The TCR beta chain under discussion was sequenced for a study of T cell changes during pregnancy in multiple sclerosis. V dropped 4 bases and J dropped 5 bases, with 8 bases sitting between them. Germline CDR1 SGHNT, CDR2 YENEEA. This CDR3 region has 12 residues. Profiling relied on immunoSEQ multiplex PCR, and the TCRdb table lists in-frame clones only, not all of them. The repertoire holds almost 35,000 clones, with 90% as singletons. The chain recombines TRBV11-3 with TRBJ1-2, with D possibly being TRBD1 (5 bases). The sample in question was CD8+ T cells from peripheral blood mononuclear cells, obtained before pregnancy. The clonotype originates from a female donor with multiple sclerosis, enrolled in a pregnancy study. CDR3 DNA sequence: TGTGCCAGCAGCTCGCAGGGTTATGGCTACACCTTC. Translating gives CASSSQGYGYTF.